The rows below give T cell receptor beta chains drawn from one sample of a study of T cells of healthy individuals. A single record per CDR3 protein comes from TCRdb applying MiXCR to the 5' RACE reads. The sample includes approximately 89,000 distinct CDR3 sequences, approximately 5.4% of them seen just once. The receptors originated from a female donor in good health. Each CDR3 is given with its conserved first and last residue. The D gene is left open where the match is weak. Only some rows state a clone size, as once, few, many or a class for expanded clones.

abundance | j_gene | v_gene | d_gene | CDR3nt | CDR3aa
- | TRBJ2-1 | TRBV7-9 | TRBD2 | TGTGCCAGCAGACCTCAACTACTAGCGGGAGGAGGTGAGCAGTTCTTC | CASRPQLLAGGGEQFF
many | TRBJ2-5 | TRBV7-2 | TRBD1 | TGTGCCAGCAGCACTAACAGGGGGCGCCCAGAGACCCAGTACTTC | CASSTNRGRPETQYF
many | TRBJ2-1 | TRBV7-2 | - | TGTGCCAGCAGCCCCCTCCAGACGGTGAGCTCCTACAATGAGCAGTTCTTC | CASSPLQTVSSYNEQFF
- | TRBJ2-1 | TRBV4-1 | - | TGCGCCAGCAGCCTTTTTCAGACCAGGGTAAATGAGCAGTTCTTC | CASSLFQTRVNEQFF
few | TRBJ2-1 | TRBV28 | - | TGTGCCAGCAGTTTATTTGTGGGAAACTACAATGAGCAGTTCTTC | CASSLFVGNYNEQFF
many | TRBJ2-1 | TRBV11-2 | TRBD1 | TGTGCCAGCAGCCGGGACAGAGGCGATGAGCAGTTCTTC | CASSRDRGDEQFF
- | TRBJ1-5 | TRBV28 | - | TGTGCCAGCAGTTTACGCCGCAACAGGGACTATAGCAATCAGCCCCAGCATTTT | CASSLRRNRDYSNQPQHF
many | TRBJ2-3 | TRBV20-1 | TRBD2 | TGCAGTGCTACCCCCATTTTAGCGGGAGGGGAGGGCACAGATACGCAGTATTTT | CSATPILAGGEGTDTQYF
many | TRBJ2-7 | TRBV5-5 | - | TGTGCCAGCAGCTGGACCAGCTCCTACGAGCAGTACTTC | CASSWTSSYEQYF
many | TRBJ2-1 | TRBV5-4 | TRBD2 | TGTGCCAGCAGCTGGAAGACTAGCGGGCCTTACAATGAGCAGTTCTTC | CASSWKTSGPYNEQFF
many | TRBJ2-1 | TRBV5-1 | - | TGCGCCAGCAGCTTGGGGAACAATGAGCAGTTCTTC | CASSLGNNEQFF
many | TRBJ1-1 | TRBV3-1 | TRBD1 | TGTGCCAGCCGGGACAGGGGGAACACTGAAGCTTTCTTT | CASRDRGNTEAFF
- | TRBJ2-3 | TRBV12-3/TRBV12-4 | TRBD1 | TGTGCCAGCAGTTTCACAGGGGGCTTCACAGATACGCAGTATTTT | CASSFTGGFTDTQYF
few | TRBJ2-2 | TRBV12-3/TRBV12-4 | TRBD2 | TGTGCCAGCTCATCAGGCCGAGCGGGAACCACCGGGGAGCTGTTTTTT | CASSSGRAGTTGELFF
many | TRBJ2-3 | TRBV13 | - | TGTGCCAGCAGCCACCAGGGGGGTAGCACAGATACGCAGTATTTT | CASSHQGGSTDTQYF
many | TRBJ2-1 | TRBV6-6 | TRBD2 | TGTGCCAGCAGACCCAGACTAGCGGGGAATTACAATGAGCAGTTCTTC | CASRPRLAGNYNEQFF
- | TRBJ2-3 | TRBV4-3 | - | TGCGCCAGCAGCCAAGATTACCGAGACACAGATACGCAGTATTTT | CASSQDYRDTDTQYF
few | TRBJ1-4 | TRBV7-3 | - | TGTGCCAGCAGCCAATTCAAAAATGAAAAACTGTTTTTT | CASSQFKNEKLFF
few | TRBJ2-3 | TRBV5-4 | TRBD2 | TGTGCCAGCAGCTTGAAGTGGCTAGCGGGAGGCGGGAGCACAGATACGCAGTATTTT | CASSLKWLAGGGSTDTQYF
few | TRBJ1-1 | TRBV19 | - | TGTGCCAGTACCCCCGGGAGGGCGCGGAACACTGAAGCTTTCTTT | CASTPGRARNTEAFF
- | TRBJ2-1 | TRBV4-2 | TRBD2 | TGTGCCAGCAGCCAAGATAGGGGAGGGCCTCAGAATGAGCAGTTCTTC | CASSQDRGGPQNEQFF
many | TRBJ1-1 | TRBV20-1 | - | TGCAGTGCCCGGGGACCGCAATTGAACACTGAAGCTTTCTTT | CSARGPQLNTEAFF
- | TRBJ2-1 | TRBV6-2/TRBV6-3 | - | TGTGCCAGCAGTTATGGGGTGAACAATGAGCAGTTCTTC | CASSYGVNNEQFF
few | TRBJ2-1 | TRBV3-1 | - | TGTGCCAGCAGCAACCGGGAGAGGGAGCAGTTCTTC | CASSNREREQFF
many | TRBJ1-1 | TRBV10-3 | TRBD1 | TGTGCCATCAGCGCGTCACAGGGGTTGAACACTGAAGCTTTCTTT | CAISASQGLNTEAFF
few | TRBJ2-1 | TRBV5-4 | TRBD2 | TGTGCCAGCAGCTGGGAACTAGCGGGAGCCAATGAGCAGTTCTTC | CASSWELAGANEQFF
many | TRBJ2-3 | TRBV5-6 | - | TGTGCCAGCAGCAACGATCTGGATACGCAGTATTTT | CASSNDLDTQYF
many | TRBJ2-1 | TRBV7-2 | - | TGTGCCAGCAGCGCAGACTCCTACTCCTACAATGAGCAGTTCTTC | CASSADSYSYNEQFF
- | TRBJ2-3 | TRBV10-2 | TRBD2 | TGCGCCAGCAGTGATAGACTAGCGGGAGAAGATACGCAGTATTTT | CASSDRLAGEDTQYF
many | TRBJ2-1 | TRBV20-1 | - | TGCAGTGCTAGATTCACCGTCCACCCGGCCGCTTACAATGAGCAGTTCTTC | CSARFTVHPAAYNEQFF
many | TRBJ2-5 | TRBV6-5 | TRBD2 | TGTGCCAGCAGCGGACTAGCGGGTACACAAGAGACCCAGTACTTC | CASSGLAGTQETQYF
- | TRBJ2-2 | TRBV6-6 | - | TGTGCCAGCAGTTACCTCGGATTCACCGGGACTGATAACACCGGGGAGCTGTTTTTT | CASSYLGFTGTDNTGELFF